This note documents a single TCR beta chain sequence. These data are taken from a study of blood T cell repertoires in COVID-19. Study in general: T cells, B-cell-depleted T cells, or PBMCs supplied cDNA or gDNA.

The repertoire was sequenced with immunoSEQ multiplex PCR; TCRdb's copy has only in-frame clones and lacks some. Of over 300,000 clones listed, around 86% are singletons. This CDR3 comprises 15 residues. Germline CDR1 MNHEY, CDR2 SVGAGI. V was trimmed by 1 base and J by 4 bases, leaving 13 bases between them. Source material: PBMCs or T cells enriched from blood (not recorded which). The TCR comes from a young woman who had recovered from COVID-19. The chain is built from TRBV6-5 and TRBJ1-2; the D gene is possibly TRBD1 (6 bases). Here the CDR3 reads CASSYFSAGVYGYTF. The CDR3 DNA follows: TGTGCCAGCAGTTACTTTTCGGCAGGGGTCTATGGCTACACCTTC.